These T cell receptor beta chains were read from a single sample in a study of CD8 T cells in Susac syndrome. MiXCR, run by TCRdb on the immunoSEQ multiplex PCR reads, gives a single entry per CDR3 protein. The table has about 47,000 distinct CDR3 sequences, about 92% seen once. Specimen: CD8+ T cells from PBMCs. These receptor sequences come from a human donor in good health. Both conserved end residues are part of each CDR3. A D gene is named only where the DNA matches it firmly. The size of a clone is reported for some rows only, either as once, few or many, or as a class for expanded clones.

TRBV30	-	-	TRBJ2-2	TGTGCCTGGAGTTGGGGCACCGGGGGGCTGTTTTTT	CAWSWGTGGLFF
TRBV7-8	-	-	TRBJ1-5	TGTGCCAGCAGCTTCGGGGGATCGTATCAGCCCCAGCATTTT	CASSFGGSYQPQHF
TRBV30	-	once	TRBJ1-1	TGTGCCTGGAGTGCAGGGGACCCCGGCGAAGCTTTCTTT	CAWSAGDPGEAFF
TRBV6-2/TRBV6-3	-	once	TRBJ2-7	TGTGCCAGCAGCAGCTATCGACAGAGCTCCTACGAGCAGTACTTC	CASSSYRQSSYEQYF
TRBV19	-	-	TRBJ1-2	TGTGCCACGTCCGGGCAGGGACTAATTAACTATGGCTACACCTTC	CATSGQGLINYGYTF
TRBV27	TRBD1	-	TRBJ2-7	TGTGCCAGCAGTTTATCGACAGGGGGCTACGAGCAGTACTTC	CASSLSTGGYEQYF
TRBV20-1	TRBD2	-	TRBJ2-1	TGCAGTGCTAGAGAAGCCGGGACTAGCGGGACATCCTACAATGAGCAGTTCTTC	CSAREAGTSGTSYNEQFF
TRBV5-1	-	-	TRBJ2-7	TGCGCCAGCAGCTATCAGGGAGCGTCCTACGAGCAGTACTTC	CASSYQGASYEQYF
TRBV29-1	TRBD1	-	TRBJ2-1	TGCAGCGTTGAAGGGACAGGGGGCAACTACAATGAGCAGTTCTTC	CSVEGTGGNYNEQFF
TRBV29-1	TRBD2	-	TRBJ2-3	TGCAGCGTTGAGGGGACTAGCGGGAAAGATACGCAGTATTTT	CSVEGTSGKDTQYF
TRBV7-9	TRBD2	-	TRBJ2-2	TGTGCCAGCAGCCCTGGACTAGCGGAGAGCGCAACCGGGGAGCTGTTTTTT	CASSPGLAESATGELFF
TRBV7-8	-	-	TRBJ2-1	TGTGCCAGCAGGCTTACTAAAGGCTCCTACAATGAGCAGTTCTTC	CASRLTKGSYNEQFF
TRBV7-9	-	-	TRBJ1-2	TGTGCCAGCAGCGTCCCCGGCAACGCCCACTATGGCTACACCTTC	CASSVPGNAHYGYTF
TRBV30	-	-	TRBJ1-2	TGTGCCACACAGATGGGCAGGCGAATCCATGGCTACACCTTC	CATQMGRRIHGYTF
TRBV10-3	-	-	TRBJ1-3	TGTGCCATCAGTGATATGGACTCTGGAAACACCATATATTTT	CAISDMDSGNTIYF
TRBV19	-	-	TRBJ1-1	TGTGCCAGTAGTGTTCCGAACACTGAAGCTTTCTTT	CASSVPNTEAFF
TRBV18	-	-	TRBJ1-1	TGTGCCAGCTCAGTTCCGGTCCAACCGTATCTTGAAGCTTTCTTT	CASSVPVQPYLEAFF
TRBV7-9	-	-	TRBJ2-2	TGTGCCAGCAGCCCCCCTGGGTCATTAAATCCCACCGGGGAGCTGTTTTTT	CASSPPGSLNPTGELFF
TRBV27	TRBD2	-	TRBJ2-5	TGTGCCAGCAGTTCCCCGCCTAGCGGGGGAAGACTACAAGAGACCCAGTACTTC	CASSSPPSGGRLQETQYF
TRBV19	-	-	TRBJ2-7	TGTGCCAGTAGTGCTGGACAGTCGTACGAGCAGTACTTC	CASSAGQSYEQYF